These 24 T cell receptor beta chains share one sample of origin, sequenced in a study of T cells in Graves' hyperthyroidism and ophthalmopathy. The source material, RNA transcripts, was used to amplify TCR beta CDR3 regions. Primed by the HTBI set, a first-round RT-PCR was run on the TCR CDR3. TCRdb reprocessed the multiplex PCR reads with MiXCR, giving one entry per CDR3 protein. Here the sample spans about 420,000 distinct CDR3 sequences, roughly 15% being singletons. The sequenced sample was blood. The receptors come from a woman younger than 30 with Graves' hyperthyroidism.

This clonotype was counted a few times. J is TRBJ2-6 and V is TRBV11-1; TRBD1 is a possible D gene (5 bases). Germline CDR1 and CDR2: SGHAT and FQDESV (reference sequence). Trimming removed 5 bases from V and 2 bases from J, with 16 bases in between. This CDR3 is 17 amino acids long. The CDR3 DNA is TGTGCCAGCAGCGCCGACCAGGGTTTGGCTGGGGCCAACGTCCTGACTTTC. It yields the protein CASSADQGLAGANVLTF. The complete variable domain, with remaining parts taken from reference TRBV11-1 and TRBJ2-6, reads EAEVAQSPRYKITEKSQAVAFWCDPISGHATLYWYRQILGQGPELLVQFQDESVVDDSQLPKDRFSAERLKGVDSTLKIQPAELGDSAMYLCASSADQGLAGANVLTFGAGSRLTVL.

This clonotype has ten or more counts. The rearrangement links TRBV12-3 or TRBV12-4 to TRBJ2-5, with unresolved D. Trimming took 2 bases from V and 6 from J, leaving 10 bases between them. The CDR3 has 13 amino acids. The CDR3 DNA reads TGTGCCAGCAGTTTAAGTAGTATCCAGACCCAGTACTTC. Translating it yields CASSLSSIQTQYF.

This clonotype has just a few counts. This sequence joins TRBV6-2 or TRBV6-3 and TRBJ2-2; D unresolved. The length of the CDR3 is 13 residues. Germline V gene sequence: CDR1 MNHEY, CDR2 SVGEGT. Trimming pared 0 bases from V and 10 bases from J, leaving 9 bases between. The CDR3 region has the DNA TGTGCCAGCAGTTACTCGCGCCCTTTGGAGCTGTTTTTT. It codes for CASSYSRPLELFF.

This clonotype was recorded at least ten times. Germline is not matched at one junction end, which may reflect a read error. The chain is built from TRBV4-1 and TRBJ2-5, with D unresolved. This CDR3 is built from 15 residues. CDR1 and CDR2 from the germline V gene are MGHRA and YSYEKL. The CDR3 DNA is TGCGCCAGCAGCCAAGAAACGCAGTACCAAGGGACCCAGTACTTC. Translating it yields CASSQETQYQGTQYF.

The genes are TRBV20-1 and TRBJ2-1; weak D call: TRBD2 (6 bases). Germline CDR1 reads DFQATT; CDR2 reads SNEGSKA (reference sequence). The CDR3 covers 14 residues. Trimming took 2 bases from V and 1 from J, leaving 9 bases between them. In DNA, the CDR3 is TGCAGTGCTAGATGGGGACTTTCCTACAATGAGCAGTTCTTC. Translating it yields CSARWGLSYNEQFF.

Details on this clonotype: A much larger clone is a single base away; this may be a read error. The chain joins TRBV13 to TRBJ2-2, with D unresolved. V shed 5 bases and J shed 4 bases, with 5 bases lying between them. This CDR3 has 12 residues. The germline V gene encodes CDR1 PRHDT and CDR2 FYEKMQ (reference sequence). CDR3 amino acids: CASSQVTGELFF. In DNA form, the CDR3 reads TGTGCCAGCAGCCAAGTCACCGGGGAGCTGTTTTTT.

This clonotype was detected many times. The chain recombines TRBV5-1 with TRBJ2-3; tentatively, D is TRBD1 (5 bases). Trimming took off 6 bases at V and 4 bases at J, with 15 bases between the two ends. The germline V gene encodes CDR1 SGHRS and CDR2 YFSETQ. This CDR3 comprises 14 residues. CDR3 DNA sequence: TGCGCCAGCACCTCCGGGTGGGGCGCAGATACGCAGTATTTT. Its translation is CASTSGWGADTQYF.

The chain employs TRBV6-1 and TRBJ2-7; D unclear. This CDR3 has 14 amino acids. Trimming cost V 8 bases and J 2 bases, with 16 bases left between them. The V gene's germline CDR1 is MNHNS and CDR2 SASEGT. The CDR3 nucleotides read TGTGCCAGCTCCCCCGGGTTTAGGGCCTACGAGCAGTACTTC. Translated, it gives CASSPGFRAYEQYF.

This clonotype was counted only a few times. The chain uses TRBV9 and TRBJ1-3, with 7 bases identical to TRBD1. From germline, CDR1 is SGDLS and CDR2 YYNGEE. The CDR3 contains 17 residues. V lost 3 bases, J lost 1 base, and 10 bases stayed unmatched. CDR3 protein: CASSGRTGVSSGNTIYF. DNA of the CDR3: TGTGCCAGCAGCGGTCGGACAGGAGTTTCATCTGGAAACACCATATATTTT.

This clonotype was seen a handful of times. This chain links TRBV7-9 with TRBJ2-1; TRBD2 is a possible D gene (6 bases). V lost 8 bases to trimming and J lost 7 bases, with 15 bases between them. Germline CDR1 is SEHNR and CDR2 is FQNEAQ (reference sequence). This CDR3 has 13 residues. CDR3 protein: CASSKTSANEQFF. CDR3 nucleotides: TGTGCCAGCTCAAAGACTAGTGCTAATGAGCAGTTCTTC. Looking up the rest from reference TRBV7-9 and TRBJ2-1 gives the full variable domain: DTGVSQNPRHKITKRGQNVTFRCDPISEHNRLYWYRQTLGQGPEFLTYFQNEAQLEKSRLLSDRFSAERPKGSFSTLEIQRTEQGDSAMYLCASSKTSANEQFFGPGTRLTVL.

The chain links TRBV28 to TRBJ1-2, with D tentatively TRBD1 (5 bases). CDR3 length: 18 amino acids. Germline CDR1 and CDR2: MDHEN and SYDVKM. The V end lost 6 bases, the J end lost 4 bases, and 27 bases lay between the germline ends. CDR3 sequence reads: CASRPIPWGGSLSYGYTF. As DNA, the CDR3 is TGTGCCAGCAGACCTATCCCTTGGGGGGGGTCACTCTCCTATGGCTACACCTTC.

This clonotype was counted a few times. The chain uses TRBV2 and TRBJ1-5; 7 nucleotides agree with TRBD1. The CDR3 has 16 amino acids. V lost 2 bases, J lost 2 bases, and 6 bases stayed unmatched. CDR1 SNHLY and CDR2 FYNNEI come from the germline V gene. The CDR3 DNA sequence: TGTGCCAGCAGTGAATGGAGGGGGCGAGGCAATCAGCCCCAGCATTTT. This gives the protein CASSEWRGRGNQPQHF.

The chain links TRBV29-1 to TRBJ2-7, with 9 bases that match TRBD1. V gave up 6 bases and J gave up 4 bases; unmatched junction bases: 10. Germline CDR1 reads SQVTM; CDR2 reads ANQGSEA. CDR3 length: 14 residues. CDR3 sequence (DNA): TGCAGCGTAAAATCCGGGACAGGGATGTACGAGCAGTACTTC. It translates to CSVKSGTGMYEQYF.

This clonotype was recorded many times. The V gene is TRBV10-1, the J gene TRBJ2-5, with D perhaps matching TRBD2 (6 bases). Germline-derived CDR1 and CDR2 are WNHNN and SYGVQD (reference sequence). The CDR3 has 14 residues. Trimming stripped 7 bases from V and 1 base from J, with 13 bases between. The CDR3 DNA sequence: TGCGCCAGCACCTTACGGGACTTCCAAGAGACCCAGTACTTC. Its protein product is CASTLRDFQETQYF.

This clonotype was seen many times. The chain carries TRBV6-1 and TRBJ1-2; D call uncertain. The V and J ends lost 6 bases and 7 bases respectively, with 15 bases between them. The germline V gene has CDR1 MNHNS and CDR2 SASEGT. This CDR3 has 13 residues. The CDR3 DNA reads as TGTGCCAGCAGCCAGAATGTGGCAGGTGGCTACACCTTC. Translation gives CASSQNVAGGYTF.

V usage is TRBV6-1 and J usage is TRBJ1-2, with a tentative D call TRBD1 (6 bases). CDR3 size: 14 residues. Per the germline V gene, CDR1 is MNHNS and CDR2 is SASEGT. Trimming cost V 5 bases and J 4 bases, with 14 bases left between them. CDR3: CASSLTAGAYGYTF. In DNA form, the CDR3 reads TGTGCCAGCAGTTTGACGGCGGGGGCCTATGGCTACACCTTC.

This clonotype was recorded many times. CDR3 sequence reads: CASSTSGGTGEQYF. Here the CDR3 DNA reads TGTGCCAGTTCAACCAGCGGGGGAACGGGGGAACAGTACTTC. The V and J genes are TRBV19 and TRBJ2-7; 8 bases are a match to TRBD2. J gave up 10 bases and V 8 bases, and 16 bases lay outside the gene matches. CDR1 LNHDA and CDR2 SQIVND come from the germline V gene (reference sequence). The CDR3 length is 14 residues. Complete variable domain (other parts from reference TRBV19 and TRBJ2-7): DGGITQSPKYLFRKEGQNVTLSCEQNLNHDAMYWYRQDPGQGLRLIYYSQIVNDFQKGDIAEGYSVSREKKESFPLTVTSAQKNPTAFYLCASSTSGGTGEQYFGPGTRLTVT.

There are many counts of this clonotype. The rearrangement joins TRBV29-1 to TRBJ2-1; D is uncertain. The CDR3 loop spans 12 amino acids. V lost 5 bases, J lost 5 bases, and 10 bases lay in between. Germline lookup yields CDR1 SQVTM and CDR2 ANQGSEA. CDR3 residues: CSVRSSDNEQFF. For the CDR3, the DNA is TGCAGCGTTCGCAGTTCAGACAATGAGCAGTTCTTC.

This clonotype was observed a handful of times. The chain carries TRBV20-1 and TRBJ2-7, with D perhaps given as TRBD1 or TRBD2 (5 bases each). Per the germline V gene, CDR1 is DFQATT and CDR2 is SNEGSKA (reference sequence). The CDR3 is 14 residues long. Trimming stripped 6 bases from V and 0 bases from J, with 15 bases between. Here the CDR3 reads CSAGLAGGSYEQYF. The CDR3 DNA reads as TGCAGTGCGGGGCTAGCTGGAGGCTCCTACGAGCAGTACTTC.

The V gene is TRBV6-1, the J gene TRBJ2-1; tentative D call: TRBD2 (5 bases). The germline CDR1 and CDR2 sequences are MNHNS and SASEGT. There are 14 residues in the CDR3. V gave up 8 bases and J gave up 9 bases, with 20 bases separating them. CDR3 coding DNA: TGTGCCAGCGCCCGGTCTGGGGAGTTCGGTGAGCAGTTCTTC. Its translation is CASARSGEFGEQFF.

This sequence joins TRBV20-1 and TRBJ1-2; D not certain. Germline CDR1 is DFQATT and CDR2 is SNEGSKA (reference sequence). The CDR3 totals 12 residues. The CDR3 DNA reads TGCAGCCAAACCGACGAGAACTATGGCTACACCTTC. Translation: CSQTDENYGYTF.

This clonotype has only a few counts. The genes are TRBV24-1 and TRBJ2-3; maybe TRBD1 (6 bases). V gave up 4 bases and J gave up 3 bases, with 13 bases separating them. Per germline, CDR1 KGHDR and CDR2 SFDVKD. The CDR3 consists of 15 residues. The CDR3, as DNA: TGTGCCACCAGTGACCCGGGAAGGGGGACAGATACGCAGTATTTT. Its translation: CATSDPGRGTDTQYF.

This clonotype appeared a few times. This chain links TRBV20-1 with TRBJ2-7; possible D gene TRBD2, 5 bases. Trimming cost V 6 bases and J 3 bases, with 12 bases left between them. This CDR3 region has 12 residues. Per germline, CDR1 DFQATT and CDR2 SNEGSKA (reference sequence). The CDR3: CSAAGAIYEQYF. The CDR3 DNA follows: TGCAGTGCCGCGGGTGCGATCTACGAGCAGTACTTC.

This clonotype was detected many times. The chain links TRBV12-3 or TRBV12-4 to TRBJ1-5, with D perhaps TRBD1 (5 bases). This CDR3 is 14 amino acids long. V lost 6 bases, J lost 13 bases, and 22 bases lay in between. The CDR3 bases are TGTGCCAGCAGAATGGGACGGGCCCCACGTTCTCAGCATTTT. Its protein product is CASRMGRAPRSQHF.